This entry lists 11 T cell receptor beta chains sequenced from one sample in a study of Ad26.COV2.S vaccination and SARS-CoV-2 variants. Assay: immunoSEQ multiplex PCR; the TCRdb copy retains only in-frame clones and omits some. The table lists a few hundred thousand clones, more than 75% of them singletons. The treatment was: 15 to 20 received Ad26.COV2.S at low or high dose, single or two shots; about 5 received placebo; per-sample allocation not given. On day 63 after the first injection, vaccine and placebo recipients gave samples. The sample consisted of peripheral blood, taken in a trial of Ad26.COV2.S vaccine versus placebo. Receptor source: a person aged 18 to 65 who received the Ad26.COV2.S COVID-19 vaccine or a placebo.

The rearrangement uses TRBV2 and TRBJ2-7, with TRBD2 matching over 12 bases. This CDR3 has 15 residues. The germline V gene has CDR1 SNHLY and CDR2 FYNNEI. Unmatched junction bases numbered 2, after V lost 3 bases and J lost 2 bases. Here the CDR3 reads CASSEASGGAYEQYF. As DNA, the CDR3 is TGTGCCAGCAGTGAGGCTAGCGGGGGGGCCTACGAGCAGTACTTC.

J is TRBJ2-3 and V is TRBV6-5; unclear D gene. The V and J ends lost 2 bases and 2 bases respectively, with 14 bases between them. There are 16 residues in the CDR3. Germline assignment: CDR1 MNHEY and CDR2 SVGAGI. CDR3 protein: CASSYGRARDTDTQYF. In DNA form, the CDR3 reads TGTGCCAGCAGTTACGGGCGCGCCCGCGACACAGATACGCAGTATTTT.

The chain has TRBV11-1 and TRBJ2-5, with D possibly being TRBD2 (6 bases). V was pared by 6 bases and J by 5 bases, with 19 bases between. This CDR3 region has 15 residues. The germline CDR1 and CDR2 sequences are SGHAT and FQDESV (reference sequence). The CDR3: CASRSTGRGRETQYF. CDR3 DNA sequence: TGTGCCAGCAGATCGACGGGGCGGGGTCGGGAGACCCAGTACTTC.

The sample holds one count of this clone. The chain uses TRBV12-5 and TRBJ2-1; 8 nucleotides match TRBD1. V dropped 2 bases and J dropped 8; count of bases not matched to a gene: 5. CDR1 LGHNT and CDR2 FRNRAP come from the germline V gene. The CDR3 loop spans 14 amino acids. CDR3 in DNA: TGTGCTAGTGGTTTGACGTCAGGGGGCGATGAGCAGTTCTTC. Translation: CASGLTSGGDEQFF.

The J gene is TRBJ2-7, the V gene TRBV28; possibly TRBD1 or TRBD2 for D (5 bases each). V lost 5 bases and J 2 bases, leaving 13 bases between the germline ends. CDR1 is MDHEN and CDR2 is SYDVKM in the germline V gene. This CDR3 has 14 residues. CDR3 sequence (DNA): TGTGCCAGCAGTGCCGGGACCCGCCCCTACGAGCAGTACTTC. Protein: CASSAGTRPYEQYF.

The V gene is TRBV5-1, the J gene TRBJ1-1, with a possible D match to TRBD1 (6 bases). V was trimmed by 0 bases and J by 4 bases, leaving 10 bases between them. The CDR3 runs 14 residues. The germline V gene encodes CDR1 SGHRS and CDR2 YFSETQ. As DNA, the CDR3 is TGCGCCAGCAGCTTGGGTGGGGGGCCCACTGAAGCTTTCTTT. Its translation is CASSLGGGPTEAFF.

In DNA, the CDR3 is TGTGCCAGCAGCTCGGGGTTAGGGCCGAACACTGAAGCTTTCTTT. Amino acids: CASSSGLGPNTEAFF. This chain joins TRBV11-3 and TRBJ1-1; D gene uncertain. The V gene lost 4 bases and the J gene lost 1 base, with 13 bases spanning the gap. The CDR3 totals 15 residues. The V gene's germline CDR1 is SGHNT and CDR2 YENEEA.

In its sample, this clone was seen once. The chain joins TRBV19 to TRBJ2-7; 9 positions match TRBD1. The length of the CDR3 is 14 residues. V shed 10 bases, J shed 5 bases, and the junction held 12 bases outside the gene matches. Germline V gene sequence: CDR1 LNHDA, CDR2 SQIVND (reference sequence). CDR3 residues: CATSPRDRAHEQYF. CDR3 nucleotides: TGTGCCACTTCCCCCCGGGACAGGGCCCACGAGCAGTACTTC. The whole variable domain, filled in from reference TRBV19 and TRBJ2-7, reads DGGITQSPKYLFRKEGQNVTLSCEQNLNHDAMYWYRQDPGQGLRLIYYSQIVNDFQKGDIAEGYSVSREKKESFPLTVTSAQKNPTAFYLCATSPRDRAHEQYFGPGTRLTVT.

The chain joins TRBV10-3 to TRBJ2-1, with 10 bases fitting TRBD2. The length of the CDR3 is 17 residues. V was pared by 10 bases and J by 1 base, with 13 bases of the junction left unmatched. Germline V gene sequence: CDR1 ENHRY, CDR2 SYGVKD. The CDR3 is CATRSAGGPISYNEQFF. CDR3 coding DNA: TGTGCCACTCGATCAGCGGGGGGGCCAATATCCTACAATGAGCAGTTCTTC.

The chain uses TRBV6-6 and TRBJ2-1; 11 positions match TRBD2. V shed 5 bases and J 4 bases; nucleotides not matched to a gene: 4. From germline, CDR1 is MNHNY and CDR2 SVGAGI (reference sequence). The CDR3 runs to 15 residues. CDR3 nucleotides: TGTGCCAGCAGTGGGAGACTAGCGGGGTACAATGAGCAGTTCTTC. Protein: CASSGRLAGYNEQFF.

The CDR3 is CASSLIFGSYEQYF. CDR3 DNA sequence: TGTGCCAGCAGCTTGATCTTCGGATCCTACGAGCAGTACTTC. The chain combines TRBV5-6 with TRBJ2-7; D gene uncertain. Germline CDR1 SGHDT, CDR2 YYEEEE. V dropped 1 base and J dropped 1 base, with 9 bases sitting between them. The CDR3 runs to 14 residues.